The source of this TCR beta chain is a study of blood T cell repertoires in COVID-19. Assay used: immunoSEQ multiplex PCR; TCRdb lists only in-frame clones, some missing. This sample has 150,000 to 200,000 clones, with roughly 84% found just once. The sample was peripheral blood. The sequence came from an elderly woman with active or convalescent COVID-19.

The CDR3 DNA reads TGCGCCAGCAGGGGACCCGCCGGGGGGGAGACCCAGTACTTC. Translation gives CASRGPAGGETQYF. This sequence joins TRBV5-1 and TRBJ2-5; 7 nucleotides agree with TRBD2. V lost 5 bases to trimming and J lost 5 bases; unmatched junction nucleotides: 9. Germline V CDR1 and CDR2: SGHRS, YFSETQ. The CDR3 runs 14 residues.